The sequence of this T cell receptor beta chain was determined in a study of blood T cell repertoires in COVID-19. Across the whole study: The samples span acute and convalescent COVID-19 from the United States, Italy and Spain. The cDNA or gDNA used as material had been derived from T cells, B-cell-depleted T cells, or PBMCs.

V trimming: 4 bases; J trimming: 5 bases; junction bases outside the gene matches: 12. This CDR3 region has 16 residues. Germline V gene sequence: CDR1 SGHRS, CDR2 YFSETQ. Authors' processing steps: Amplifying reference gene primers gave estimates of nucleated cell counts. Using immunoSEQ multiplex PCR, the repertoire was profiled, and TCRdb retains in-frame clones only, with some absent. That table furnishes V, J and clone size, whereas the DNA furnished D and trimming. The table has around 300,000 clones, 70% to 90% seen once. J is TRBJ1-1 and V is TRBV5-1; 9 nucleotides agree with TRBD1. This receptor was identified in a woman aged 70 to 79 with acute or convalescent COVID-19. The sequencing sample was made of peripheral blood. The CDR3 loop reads CASSPTPTGGRTEAFF. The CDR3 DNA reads TGCGCCAGCAGCCCGACTCCGACAGGGGGAAGGACTGAAGCTTTCTTT.